These 17 T cell receptor beta chains originate from one sample sequenced in a study of blood T cell repertoires in COVID-19. TCRdb keeps only in-frame clones here, not all; method: immunoSEQ multiplex PCR. The table has roughly 270,000 clones, roughly four fifths seen once; the top ten hold approximately 5%. The sample consisted of PBMCs or T cells enriched from blood (not recorded which). The receptors were gathered from a middle-aged man who had been exposed to COVID-19.

The chain recombines TRBV18 with TRBJ2-7; 14 nucleotides align to TRBD2. The trim removed 3 bases at V and 7 bases at J, leaving 5 bases unmatched. CDR3 length: 15 residues. CDR1 is KGHSH and CDR2 is LQKENI in the germline V gene. This CDR3 reads CASSPPGLAGVEQYF. The CDR3 coding sequence is TGTGCCAGCTCACCGCCGGGACTAGCGGGAGTTGAGCAGTACTTC.

This chain links TRBV19 with TRBJ1-2, with 8 bases fitting TRBD1. This CDR3 has 17 amino acids. Germline loops: CDR1 LNHDA, CDR2 SQIVND (reference sequence). The J segment lost 6 bases and the V segment lost 6 bases, leaving 18 bases of the junction unmatched. The DNA of the CDR3 is TGTGCCAGTAGCCCGGGGACAGGCCCAACCTCATCCAATGGCTACACCTTC. Protein sequence: CASSPGTGPTSSNGYTF. Drawing the rest from reference TRBV19 and TRBJ1-2, the complete variable domain is DGGITQSPKYLFRKEGQNVTLSCEQNLNHDAMYWYRQDPGQGLRLIYYSQIVNDFQKGDIAEGYSVSREKKESFPLTVTSAQKNPTAFYLCASSPGTGPTSSNGYTFGSGTRLTVV.

This chain uses TRBV7-2 with TRBJ1-2; D not resolved. CDR3 length: 13 amino acids. CDR1 SGHTA and CDR2 FQGNSA come from the germline V gene. V lost 0 bases and J lost 14, with 16 bases in between. CDR3 region: CASSLAGPGRRTF. DNA of the CDR3: TGTGCCAGCAGCTTAGCCGGTCCGGGTCGTCGGACCTTC.

CDR3 amino acids: CASSDRGSNQPQHF. In nucleotides, the CDR3 is TGTGCCAGTAGCGACAGGGGTAGCAATCAGCCCCAGCATTTT. This rearrangement joins TRBV19 to TRBJ1-5; 8 positions agree with TRBD1. Germline V lookup: CDR1 LNHDA, CDR2 SQIVND (reference sequence). The CDR3 covers 14 residues. With V trimmed by 6 bases and J by 0 bases, 1 base remained unmatched. The whole variable domain, remainder taken from reference TRBV19 and TRBJ1-5, is DGGITQSPKYLFRKEGQNVTLSCEQNLNHDAMYWYRQDPGQGLRLIYYSQIVNDFQKGDIAEGYSVSREKKESFPLTVTSAQKNPTAFYLCASSDRGSNQPQHFGDGTRLSIL.

The CDR3 DNA is TGTGCCAGTAGCACTTACCAAGGGGGCGGGAACACTGAAGCTTTCTTT. This gives the protein CASSTYQGGGNTEAFF. The chain has TRBV19 and TRBJ1-1; 7 nucleotides align to TRBD1. In germline, CDR1 is LNHDA, CDR2 SQIVND (reference sequence). CDR3 length: 16 amino acids. V lost 6 bases and J lost 1; bases outside the gene matches: 11. Variable domain in full (rest from reference TRBV19 and TRBJ1-1): DGGITQSPKYLFRKEGQNVTLSCEQNLNHDAMYWYRQDPGQGLRLIYYSQIVNDFQKGDIAEGYSVSREKKESFPLTVTSAQKNPTAFYLCASSTYQGGGNTEAFFGQGTRLTVV.

The chain couples TRBV5-6 to TRBJ1-2; D gene ambiguous. CDR1 and CDR2 (germline): SGHDT, YYEEEE. This CDR3 spans 12 amino acids. Trimming removed 4 bases at V and 5 bases at J, with 9 bases between. CDR3: CASSPSGYGYTF. The CDR3 DNA reads as TGTGCCAGCAGCCCTAGCGGGTATGGCTACACCTTC.

The chain carries TRBV27 and TRBJ2-7, with a weak D call TRBD1 (5 bases). V lost 3 bases and J 2 bases, leaving 20 bases between the germline ends. The CDR3 contains 17 residues. Germline-derived CDR1 and CDR2 are MNHEY and SMNVEV (reference sequence). This CDR3 is CASSFSSQDVGTYEQYF. CDR3 in DNA: TGTGCCAGCAGTTTCTCGTCACAGGACGTGGGCACCTACGAGCAGTACTTC.

V gene TRBV5-1 combines with J gene TRBJ2-5; 11 bases are a match to TRBD2. The CDR3 has 15 amino acids. The germline V gene encodes CDR1 SGHRS and CDR2 YFSETQ. Trimming at V came to 1 base and at J to 5 bases, leaving 4 bases not matched to a gene. The CDR3 sequence is CASSLTSGSGETQYF. The DNA of the CDR3 is TGCGCCAGCAGCTTGACTAGCGGGAGTGGGGAGACCCAGTACTTC.

CDR3 protein: CASSGLGGANYGYTF. The CDR3 DNA reads as TGTGCCAGCAGTGGATTGGGAGGTGCTAACTATGGCTACACCTTC. V gene TRBV27 combines with J gene TRBJ1-2; D remains ambiguous. The CDR3 runs 15 residues. The V end lost 5 bases, the J end lost 0 bases, and 13 bases lay between the germline ends. Germline V gene data show CDR1 as MNHEY and CDR2 as SMNVEV (reference sequence).

This chain joins TRBV6-4 and TRBJ2-5; D is possibly TRBD2 (6 bases). The CDR3 covers 14 residues. V dropped 6 bases and J dropped 6 bases, with 17 bases sitting between them. Germline loops: CDR1 MRHNA, CDR2 SNTAGT. The CDR3 is CASSPMEGSKTQYF. CDR3 DNA sequence: TGTGCCAGCAGCCCCATGGAGGGGTCAAAGACCCAGTACTTC.

This chain links TRBV7-9 with TRBJ1-2; D may be TRBD1 (6 bases). The V gene lost 5 bases and the J gene lost 4 bases, with 23 bases spanning the gap. The CDR3 is 17 amino acids. CDR1 is SEHNR, CDR2 FQNEAQ, per germline (reference sequence). CDR3 coding DNA: TGTGCCAGCAGCCCCAAACAAGGGGGACAAAGTTCCTATGGCTACACCTTC. It encodes CASSPKQGGQSSYGYTF.

In this sample, this clone turned up a few times. The rearrangement links TRBV7-2 to TRBJ2-7; perhaps TRBD2 as D (6 bases). V lost 1 base and J lost 3, with 13 bases in between. CDR3 length: 15 amino acids. CDR1 is SGHTA and CDR2 is FQGNSA in the germline V gene. The CDR3 DNA reads TGTGCCAGCAGCTTAGGGAGAGGGCGGGGCTACGAGCAGTACTTC. Its protein is CASSLGRGRGYEQYF.

Only a few counts were recorded for this clone. This sample also contains other DNA sequences that code for the same CDR3. The V and J genes are TRBV5-1 and TRBJ2-7, with 14 bases identical to TRBD2. This CDR3 contains 15 residues. Trimming cost V 4 bases and J 3 bases; bases outside gene matches: 3. Germline V CDR1 and CDR2: SGHRS, YFSETQ. The CDR3 DNA reads TGCGCCAGCAGCCTGGGGACTAGCGGGAGCTACGAGCAGTACTTC. It is translated as CASSLGTSGSYEQYF. The variable domain in full, with the rest retrieved from reference TRBV5-1 and TRBJ2-7, is KAGVTQTPRYLIKTRGQQVTLSCSPISGHRSVSWYQQTPGQGLQFLFEYFSETQRNKGNFPGRFSGRQFSNSRSEMNVSTLELGDSALYLCASSLGTSGSYEQYFGPGTRLTVT.

V and J are TRBV20-1 and TRBJ1-2; no definite D call. CDR1 DFQATT and CDR2 SNEGSKA come from the germline V gene (reference sequence). V was cut by 6 bases and J by 6 bases, with 11 bases left in between. The CDR3 runs to 11 residues. In DNA form, the CDR3 reads TGCAGTGCGAAGAGTTTGGATGGCTACACCTTC. Residues: CSAKSLDGYTF.

The rearrangement uses TRBV19 and TRBJ1-6; 8 bases fit TRBD1. Trimming cost V 10 bases and J 6 bases; bases outside gene matches: 14. CDR1 and CDR2 from the germline V gene are LNHDA and SQIVND (reference sequence). CDR3 length: 16 residues. The CDR3 DNA reads as TGTGCCACCCGGACAGGGCACCTTTCCCCTAATTCACCCCTCCACTTT. Translation: CATRTGHLSPNSPLHF.

The chain recombines TRBV10-3 with TRBJ1-3, with D possibly matching TRBD1 (5 bases). The V gene lost 4 bases and the J gene lost 2 bases, with 9 bases spanning the gap. CDR1 and CDR2 (germline): ENHRY, SYGVKD. This CDR3 comprises 14 residues. The CDR3 protein is CAISAGGAGNTIYF. The CDR3 nucleotides read TGTGCCATCAGTGCGGGGGGGGCTGGAAACACCATATATTTT.

The chain joins TRBV15 to TRBJ2-1; TRBD2 matches 9 bases. The CDR3 extends over 16 amino acids. After removal of 0 bases from V and 2 bases from J, the junction contained 2 bases not matched to a gene. The germline V gene encodes CDR1 LNHNV and CDR2 YYDKDF (reference sequence). For the CDR3, the DNA is TGTGCCACCAGCAGAGATCCTAGCGGGACCTACAATGAGCAGTTCTTC. The encoded protein is CATSRDPSGTYNEQFF.